This TCR beta chain stems from a study of T and B cells in COVID-19 patients. In the study overall: Blood was sampled from COVID-19 patients who were either actively infected or recovered. Median age was approximately 34 years in the recovered cohort and approximately 72 years in the active-infection cohort. Comorbidities linked to unfavorable COVID-19 outcome were present in about 90% of the roughly 20 active-infection patients. Findings and limits, study-wide: Of about 2,500 TCR clusters found only in the recovered cohort, 31 had low generation probability.

BIOMED2 TRB-A/B primer pools were used in multiplex TRB PCR. TCRdb used MiXCR to reprocess the multiplex PCR reads, holding one entry per CDR3 protein. The sample records about 3,100 distinct CDR3 sequences, roughly 22% being singletons. Blood genomic DNA input for TRB amplification was about 240-500 ng. Per germline, CDR1 KGHSH and CDR2 LQKENI. V lost 4 bases to trimming and J lost 2 bases, with 8 bases between them. The CDR3 loop spans 13 amino acids. This clonotype is termed medium-sized. Its matching antigen is unknown. The source material was blood. This receptor was identified in a human donor with active COVID-19. The chain recombines TRBV18 with TRBJ2-5, with D maybe TRBD2 (6 bases). CDR3 in amino acids: CASSRGIQETQYF. CDR3 DNA sequence: TGTGCCAGCTCACGCGGGATACAAGAGACCCAGTACTTC.